The T cell receptor (beta chain) under discussion was sequenced for a study of cytomegalovirus exposure and HLA in healthy donors. The germline V gene has CDR1 MGHRA and CDR2 YSYEKL. Trimming stripped 1 base from V and 7 bases from J, with 13 bases between. This CDR3 is 15 amino acids long. In its sample, this clone was seen once. The PCR ran on 60 Vbeta and 13 Jbeta primers. Sequenced by immunoSEQ multiplex PCR; TCRdb stores in-frame clones only, minus some. The data show around 150,000 clones, roughly 76% seen once. The TCR was taken from a human donor in good health. This chain connects TRBV4-1 to TRBJ2-2; D is possibly TRBD2 (6 bases). The sequencing input was PBMCs. CDR3 bases: TGCGCCAGCAGCCAAGGGCTAAGCGGGCACGGGGAGCTGTTTTTT. Protein product: CASSQGLSGHGELFF.